What follows are 20 T cell receptor beta chains derived from one specimen sequenced in a study of shared clonotypes between healthy human individuals. The repertoire was sequenced with immunoSEQ multiplex PCR; TCRdb's copy has only in-frame clones and lacks some. Of approximately 500,000 clones listed, almost 97% are singletons. Sequenced material: naive CD4+ T cells sorted from blood. Subset in this sample: CD45RA+ positively selected. The receptors shown here come from a woman in her thirties in good health.

The J gene is TRBJ1-5, the V gene TRBV27; D is possibly TRBD1 (6 bases). Per germline, CDR1 MNHEY and CDR2 SMNVEV (reference sequence). The CDR3 is 14 residues long. Trimming pared 3 bases from V and 4 bases from J, leaving 10 bases between. CDR3 region: CASSFSGVNQPQHF. In DNA form, the CDR3 reads TGTGCCAGCAGTTTCTCAGGGGTGAATCAGCCCCAGCATTTT.

This sequence joins TRBV9 and TRBJ2-6; D remains ambiguous. CDR3 length: 15 amino acids. In germline, CDR1 is SGDLS, CDR2 YYNGEE. The V end was cut by 5 bases, the J end by 0 bases, with 9 bases between. CDR3 coding DNA: TGTGCCAGCAGTGGCAGAGACTCTGGGGCCAACGTCCTGACTTTC. Translating it yields CASSGRDSGANVLTF.

This clone was detected only once. The chain employs TRBV11-2 and TRBJ1-5; D is unresolved. Germline lookup yields CDR1 SGHAT and CDR2 FQNNGV. This CDR3 comprises 13 residues. V was pared by 1 base and J by 5 bases, with 6 bases between. CDR3 in amino acids: CASSLGRDQPQHF. DNA of the CDR3: TGTGCCAGCAGCTTAGGAAGGGATCAGCCCCAGCATTTT. Full variable domain (missing parts from reference TRBV11-2 and TRBJ1-5): EAGVAQSPRYKIIEKRQSVAFWCNPISGHATLYWYQQILGQGPKLLIQFQNNGVVDDSQLPKDRFSAERLKGVDSTLKIQPAKLEDSAVYLCASSLGRDQPQHFGDGTRLSIL.

The chain employs TRBV28 and TRBJ1-5; 8 bases map to TRBD1. There are 17 residues in the CDR3. After removal of 5 bases from V and 3 bases from J, the junction contained 12 bases not matched to a gene. Germline-derived CDR1 and CDR2 are MDHEN and SYDVKM. The CDR3 loop reads CASSPPDRVRDNQPQHF. CDR3 DNA sequence: TGTGCCAGCAGTCCCCCGGACAGGGTAAGAGACAATCAGCCCCAGCATTTT.

The chain links TRBV9 to TRBJ1-3; maybe TRBD1 (5 bases). Trimming stripped 2 bases from V and 3 bases from J, with 12 bases between. The CDR3 extends over 15 amino acids. CDR1 SGDLS and CDR2 YYNGEE come from the germline V gene. As DNA, the CDR3 is TGTGCCAGCAGCGTGGGTGGACAAAATGGAAACACCATATATTTT. Protein product: CASSVGGQNGNTIYF.

CDR3 coding DNA: TGTGCCAGCGATTGGACCCAGGAGACTGAAGCTTTCTTT. It codes for CASDWTQETEAFF. The rearrangement links TRBV2 to TRBJ1-1; D is ambiguous. The germline V gene has CDR1 SNHLY and CDR2 FYNNEI. The CDR3 totals 13 residues. V gave up 8 bases and J gave up 5 bases, with 15 bases separating them.

CDR3 amino acids: CASSPPPGQGAEAFF. The CDR3 DNA reads TGCGCCAGCAGCCCCCCCCCGGGACAGGGAGCTGAAGCTTTCTTT. The rearrangement links TRBV5-1 to TRBJ1-1; 9 bases are shared with TRBD1. The length of the CDR3 is 15 residues. Germline V gives CDR1 SGHRS, CDR2 YFSETQ. V gave up 4 bases and J gave up 6 bases; unmatched junction bases: 10.

This clone was detected only once. The chain carries TRBV7-7 and TRBJ2-1; 7 positions agree with TRBD2. This CDR3 has 15 residues. Germline trimming cut 1 base from V and 3 bases from J; bases unmatched to any gene: 3. Germline V gene lookup returns CDR1 SSHAT and CDR2 FNYEAQ (reference sequence). The DNA of the CDR3 is TGTGCCAGCAGCTTAGGGACTAGTGTCTACAATGAGCAGTTCTTC. Encoded protein: CASSLGTSVYNEQFF. The whole variable domain, filled in from reference TRBV7-7 and TRBJ2-1, reads GAGVSQSPRYKVTKRGQDVTLRCDPISSHATLYWYQQALGQGPEFLTYFNYEAQPDKSGLPSDRFSAERPEGSISTLTIQRTEQRDSAMYRCASSLGTSVYNEQFFGPGTRLTVL.

V gene TRBV5-1 combines with J gene TRBJ2-2; D possibly matches TRBD1 or TRBD2 (6 bases each). Germline V gives CDR1 SGHRS, CDR2 YFSETQ. The CDR3 consists of 16 residues. V lost 0 bases and J lost 6, with 15 bases in between. The CDR3 sequence is CASSLGPGEAAGELFF. The CDR3 DNA reads as TGCGCCAGCAGCTTGGGACCAGGGGAGGCGGCCGGGGAGCTGTTTTTT. Combining the CDR3 with reference TRBV5-1 and TRBJ2-2 gives the whole variable domain KAGVTQTPRYLIKTRGQQVTLSCSPISGHRSVSWYQQTPGQGLQFLFEYFSETQRNKGNFPGRFSGRQFSNSRSEMNVSTLELGDSALYLCASSLGPGEAAGELFFGEGSRLTVL.

The gene calls are TRBV28 and TRBJ2-3, with 8 bases that match TRBD2. CDR1 and CDR2 (germline): MDHEN, SYDVKM. V shed 11 bases and J 1 base; nucleotides not matched to a gene: 14. The CDR3 has 16 amino acids. The DNA of the CDR3 is TGTGCCTGCCGGGGGGGCAAGCTAGCTCGCACAGATACGCAGTATTTT. Its protein product is CACRGGKLARTDTQYF. Complete variable domain (other parts from reference TRBV28 and TRBJ2-3): DVKVTQSSRYLVKRTGEKVFLECVQDMDHENMFWYRQDPGLGLRLIYFSYDVKMKEKGDIPEGYSVSREKKERFSLILESASTNQTSMYLCACRGGKLARTDTQYFGPGTRLTVL.

The chain links TRBV2 to TRBJ1-1; 10 nucleotides line up with TRBD1. Germline V gene sequence: CDR1 SNHLY, CDR2 FYNNEI. V shed 4 bases and J 4 bases; nucleotides not matched to a gene: 0. The CDR3 length is 13 residues. The CDR3 sequence: CASSGQGATEAFF. The CDR3 DNA reads TGTGCCAGCAGTGGACAGGGGGCCACTGAAGCTTTCTTT.

This rearrangement joins TRBV5-1 to TRBJ1-4; D perhaps matches TRBD1 (5 bases). V lost 1 base to trimming and J lost 2 bases, with 6 bases between them. Germline V lookup: CDR1 SGHRS, CDR2 YFSETQ. This CDR3 comprises 14 residues. CDR3 loop: CASSLRGTNEKLFF. Written as DNA, the CDR3 is TGCGCCAGCAGCTTGAGGGGCACTAATGAAAAACTGTTTTTT.

The chain combines TRBV5-6 with TRBJ1-2; D call uncertain. The CDR3 extends over 16 amino acids. V lost 1 base and J lost 4, with 17 bases in between. From germline, CDR1 is SGHDT and CDR2 YYEEEE. CDR3: CASSLYDEGRSYGYTF. The CDR3 nucleotides are TGTGCCAGCAGCTTGTACGACGAGGGTCGGAGCTATGGCTACACCTTC.

This sequence joins TRBV6-5 and TRBJ2-1; the D gene is possibly TRBD2 (7 bases). V dropped 8 bases and J dropped 0 bases, with 11 bases sitting between them. This CDR3 region has 14 residues. CDR1 MNHEY and CDR2 SVGAGI come from the germline V gene. In DNA form, the CDR3 reads TGTGCCAGCCGCGGGGGCAGCTCCTACAATGAGCAGTTCTTC. Encoded protein: CASRGGSSYNEQFF.

There are a few counts of this clone. The J gene is TRBJ2-2, the V gene TRBV18, with D perhaps being TRBD1 or TRBD2 (5 bases each). There are 19 residues in the CDR3. The V gene lost 4 bases and the J gene lost 5 bases, with 26 bases spanning the gap. Germline CDR1 is KGHSH and CDR2 is LQKENI. CDR3 in DNA: TGTGCCAGCTCACGTCAGACTCACGGAAAGGGACGTACGACCGGGGAGCTGTTTTTT. Translating gives CASSRQTHGKGRTTGELFF. The full variable domain, completed using reference TRBV18 and TRBJ2-2, is NAGVMQNPRHLVRRRGQEARLRCSPMKGHSHVYWYRQLPEEGLKFMVYLQKENIIDESGMPKERFSAEFPKEGPSILRIQQVVRGDSAAYFCASSRQTHGKGRTTGELFFGEGSRLTVL.

This clone turned up a few times. This chain connects TRBV30 to TRBJ1-5, with D unresolved. Trimming removed 0 bases from V and 3 bases from J, with 6 bases in between. The CDR3 runs to 13 residues. Germline CDR1 reads GTSNPN; CDR2 reads SVGIG (reference sequence). CDR3 in DNA: TGTGCCTGGAGTGTAAAGCCCAATCAGCCCCAGCATTTT. This codes for CAWSVKPNQPQHF.

J is TRBJ2-3 and V is TRBV4-2; possible D gene TRBD1, 6 bases. CDR1 is LGHNA, CDR2 YNFKEQ, per germline. V lost 1 base, J lost 5 bases, and 10 bases lay in between. The CDR3 extends over 14 amino acids. CDR3 coding DNA: TGTGCCAGCAGCCAAGCGAGAGGGGGAGATACGCAGTATTTT. Protein product: CASSQARGGDTQYF.

The CDR3 sequence: CASSVFTEAFF. The DNA of the CDR3 is TGTGCCAGTTCGGTTTTCACTGAAGCTTTCTTT. The V gene is TRBV19, the J gene TRBJ1-1, with D unresolved. CDR3 length: 11 residues. Germline V CDR1 and CDR2: LNHDA, SQIVND (reference sequence). The V end lost 8 bases, the J end lost 4 bases, and 8 bases lay between the germline ends.

The chain is built from TRBV28 and TRBJ2-5; no definite D call. With 8 bases removed from V and 1 base from J, the gap between germline ends came to 11 bases. CDR1 and CDR2 (germline): MDHEN, SYDVKM. This CDR3 comprises 13 residues. The DNA of the CDR3 is TGTGCCAGCTTGACCGGGTCCCAAGAGACCCAGTACTTC. Encoded protein: CASLTGSQETQYF.

This sequence joins TRBV5-5 and TRBJ2-2; D is ambiguous. The V gene's germline CDR1 is SGHKS and CDR2 YYEKEE (reference sequence). The CDR3 loop spans 14 amino acids. Trimming removed 0 bases from V and 5 bases from J, with 8 bases in between. The CDR3 is CASSLVSGTGELFF. The CDR3 nucleotides are TGTGCCAGCAGCTTGGTTTCCGGGACCGGGGAGCTGTTTTTT.